This is a list of T cell receptor beta chains from one sample in a study of naive and memory T cell subsets. TCRdb itself ran the UMI-ligation and nested PCR reads through MiXCR, one entry per CDR3 protein. This sample has 15,000 to 20,000 distinct CDR3 sequences, with around 10% found just once. Specimen: central memory CD8+ T cells from blood. These receptor sequences come from a human donor in good health. Both conserved end residues are part of each CDR3. Fields, in order: clone size, V gene, J gene, D gene, CDR3 DNA, CDR3 protein. The D gene is left open where the match is weak. Size values are once, few and many counts, or a class for expanded clones, and some rows have none.

abundance: NA
v_gene: TRBV5-6
j_gene: TRBJ2-7
d_gene: NA
CDR3nt: TGTGCCAGCAGCTTGGGTTTTTTCTACGAGCAGTACTTC
CDR3aa: CASSLGFFYEQYF

abundance: many
v_gene: TRBV29-1
j_gene: TRBJ2-7
d_gene: NA
CDR3nt: TGCAGCGTCCTGAGTACGGCCGACGATGACGAGCAGTACTTC
CDR3aa: CSVLSTADDDEQYF

abundance: few
v_gene: TRBV11-3
j_gene: TRBJ2-1
d_gene: NA
CDR3nt: TGTGCCAGCAGCCCACCGATGGCAGGGAAGGTTGAGCAGTTCTTC
CDR3aa: CASSPPMAGKVEQFF

abundance: many
v_gene: TRBV25-1
j_gene: TRBJ2-7
d_gene: NA
CDR3nt: TGTGCCAGCAGATGGACCAGGGGCGAGCAGTACTTC
CDR3aa: CASRWTRGEQYF

abundance: NA
v_gene: TRBV7-9
j_gene: TRBJ1-1
d_gene: NA
CDR3nt: TGTGCCAGCAGCTTAAACTGGCCTGAAGCTTTCTTT
CDR3aa: CASSLNWPEAFF

abundance: many
v_gene: TRBV29-1
j_gene: TRBJ2-7
d_gene: NA
CDR3nt: TGCAGCGTTTGGGAGCAAACCGAGCAGTACTTC
CDR3aa: CSVWEQTEQYF

abundance: many
v_gene: TRBV15
j_gene: TRBJ2-5
d_gene: NA
CDR3nt: TGTGCCACCAGCAGAGGGGCCGGCTGGGAGACCCAGTACTTC
CDR3aa: CATSRGAGWETQYF

abundance: many
v_gene: TRBV7-3
j_gene: TRBJ1-2
d_gene: NA
CDR3nt: TGTGCCAGCAGCCAAGACGGAAACTATGGCTACACCTTC
CDR3aa: CASSQDGNYGYTF

abundance: many
v_gene: TRBV4-3
j_gene: TRBJ1-4
d_gene: TRBD1
CDR3nt: TGCGCCAGCAGCCAAGGGCACAGGGGTATCGATGAAAAACTGTTTTTT
CDR3aa: CASSQGHRGIDEKLFF

abundance: NA
v_gene: TRBV9
j_gene: TRBJ2-1
d_gene: NA
CDR3nt: TGTGCCAGCAGCCCACTGACGGGAAGAAAATGGAATGAGCAGTTCTTC
CDR3aa: CASSPLTGRKWNEQFF

abundance: once
v_gene: TRBV7-9
j_gene: TRBJ2-3
d_gene: NA
CDR3nt: TGTGCCAGCAGCTTAGACCTCGGGATACAGGACACCTGCACAGATACGCAGTATTTT
CDR3aa: CASSLDLGIQDTCTDTQYF

abundance: NA
v_gene: TRBV29-1
j_gene: TRBJ2-7
d_gene: NA
CDR3nt: TGCAGCGCTAGGGTACTAGAGGGAAACGAGCAGTACTTC
CDR3aa: CSARVLEGNEQYF

abundance: NA
v_gene: TRBV11-1
j_gene: TRBJ2-7
d_gene: TRBD2
CDR3nt: TGTGCCAGCAGCTTCGCACTAGCGGGCTCCTACGAGCAGTACTTC
CDR3aa: CASSFALAGSYEQYF

abundance: NA
v_gene: TRBV7-9
j_gene: TRBJ2-5
d_gene: NA
CDR3nt: TGTGCCAGCAGCTCCCTCCTAGGGGGGAACACCCAGTACTTC
CDR3aa: CASSSLLGGNTQYF

abundance: NA
v_gene: TRBV9
j_gene: TRBJ2-1
d_gene: NA
CDR3nt: TGTGCCAGCAGCGTAGTAGGAGGAGGTAGCGCGCGTGAGCAGTTCTTC
CDR3aa: CASSVVGGGSAREQFF

abundance: few
v_gene: TRBV5-6
j_gene: TRBJ2-7
d_gene: NA
CDR3nt: TGTGCCAGCAGCGCAAACTCCTACGAGCAGTACTTC
CDR3aa: CASSANSYEQYF

abundance: many
v_gene: TRBV2
j_gene: TRBJ1-5
d_gene: TRBD1
CDR3nt: TGTGCCAGCACGAGGACAGGGGTTGGTCAGCCCCAGCATTTT
CDR3aa: CASTRTGVGQPQHF

abundance: few
v_gene: TRBV27
j_gene: TRBJ2-2
d_gene: TRBD2
CDR3nt: TGTGCCAGCAAGCTAGCGGGAGTGGGGGAGCTGTTTTTT
CDR3aa: CASKLAGVGELFF

abundance: many
v_gene: TRBV20-1
j_gene: TRBJ2-7
d_gene: NA
CDR3nt: TGCAGTGTACAGACAGGCAACTTCTACGAGCAGTACTTC
CDR3aa: CSVQTGNFYEQYF

abundance: few
v_gene: TRBV10-3
j_gene: TRBJ2-7
d_gene: NA
CDR3nt: TGTGCCATCAGTGTGGAGGGCCGCGAGCAGTACTTC
CDR3aa: CAISVEGREQYF

abundance: few
v_gene: TRBV6-1
j_gene: TRBJ1-6
d_gene: NA
CDR3nt: TGTGCCAGCAGTGAAGCGCGATCAGGGAATCCGAGCTCCTATAATTCACCCCTCCACTTT
CDR3aa: CASSEARSGNPSSYNSPLHF

abundance: few
v_gene: TRBV12-3/TRBV12-4
j_gene: TRBJ2-3
d_gene: NA
CDR3nt: TGTGCCAGCGTTACAAGCCCGGGAACCGGCGATACGCAGTATTTT
CDR3aa: CASVTSPGTGDTQYF

abundance: many
v_gene: TRBV30
j_gene: TRBJ1-2
d_gene: NA
CDR3nt: TGTGCCTGGACTAAGACAGCAGGATCTTATGGCTACACCTTC
CDR3aa: CAWTKTAGSYGYTF

abundance: NA
v_gene: TRBV20-1
j_gene: TRBJ2-1
d_gene: TRBD1
CDR3nt: TGCGGAGTGGGCGACAGGGGACGATACAATGAGCAGTTCTTC
CDR3aa: CGVGDRGRYNEQFF

abundance: many
v_gene: TRBV19
j_gene: TRBJ1-2
d_gene: NA
CDR3nt: TGTGCCAGTAGTATGGGGGACGTCCTAAAGAACACCTTC
CDR3aa: CASSMGDVLKNTF

abundance: many
v_gene: TRBV20-1
j_gene: TRBJ2-7
d_gene: NA
CDR3nt: TGCAGTGCTAGAGATCCTGGAATTAGTCTCGCGAAGGAGTACTTC
CDR3aa: CSARDPGISLAKEYF

abundance: few
v_gene: TRBV12-3/TRBV12-4
j_gene: TRBJ2-3
d_gene: NA
CDR3nt: TGTGCCAGCAGTTTTAGCGGACCAAGCACAGATACGCAGTATTTT
CDR3aa: CASSFSGPSTDTQYF

abundance: many
v_gene: TRBV6-4
j_gene: TRBJ2-3
d_gene: NA
CDR3nt: TGTGCCAGCAGTGACGGAGACAGTCACACAGATACGCAGTATTTT
CDR3aa: CASSDGDSHTDTQYF

abundance: many
v_gene: TRBV12-3/TRBV12-4
j_gene: TRBJ1-2
d_gene: NA
CDR3nt: TGTGCCAGCAGTTTAGGAGGGGATGGCTACACCTTC
CDR3aa: CASSLGGDGYTF

abundance: NA
v_gene: TRBV7-6
j_gene: TRBJ2-5
d_gene: TRBD2
CDR3nt: TGTGCCAGCAGCTTACTCGCGGGAGCTGGTGAGACCCAGTACTTC
CDR3aa: CASSLLAGAGETQYF

abundance: NA
v_gene: TRBV6-5
j_gene: TRBJ1-1
d_gene: NA
CDR3nt: TGTGCCAGCAGTTACGTAGCTAACACTGAAGCTTTCTTT
CDR3aa: CASSYVANTEAFF

abundance: many
v_gene: TRBV29-1
j_gene: TRBJ2-7
d_gene: NA
CDR3nt: TGCAGCGTTGATGGTGCGGGACATGATGCCTACGAGCAGTACTTC
CDR3aa: CSVDGAGHDAYEQYF

abundance: NA
v_gene: TRBV7-9
j_gene: TRBJ1-2
d_gene: NA
CDR3nt: TGTGCCAGCAGCCCCGTCGATGCAGCTACGTATGGCTACACCTTC
CDR3aa: CASSPVDAATYGYTF

abundance: NA
v_gene: TRBV9
j_gene: TRBJ2-3
d_gene: NA
CDR3nt: TGTGCCAGCAGCGTATCTTGGGGGGCCACAGATACGCAGTATTTT
CDR3aa: CASSVSWGATDTQYF

abundance: many
v_gene: TRBV25-1
j_gene: TRBJ1-2
d_gene: TRBD1
CDR3nt: TGTGCCAGCAGGACAGGGACCGGCTACACCTTC
CDR3aa: CASRTGTGYTF

abundance: many
v_gene: TRBV14
j_gene: TRBJ1-1
d_gene: NA
CDR3nt: TGTGCCAGCAGCCAAGTGGGATTGGACACTGAAGCTTTCTTT
CDR3aa: CASSQVGLDTEAFF

abundance: few
v_gene: TRBV20-1
j_gene: TRBJ2-7
d_gene: NA
CDR3nt: TGCAGTGCTAGTTCCGTCGGCTCCTACGAGCAGTACTTC
CDR3aa: CSASSVGSYEQYF

abundance: NA
v_gene: TRBV20-1
j_gene: TRBJ2-1
d_gene: NA
CDR3nt: TGCAGTGCTAAACGAGCCAATGAGCAGTTCTTC
CDR3aa: CSAKRANEQFF

abundance: few
v_gene: TRBV28
j_gene: TRBJ2-1
d_gene: TRBD1
CDR3nt: TGTGCCAGCAGTTTAGGGACAGTGGGGGAGCAGTTCTTC
CDR3aa: CASSLGTVGEQFF

abundance: many
v_gene: TRBV15
j_gene: TRBJ1-5
d_gene: NA
CDR3nt: TGTGCCACCCGCCCCCAGGGGAACAATCAGCCCCAGCATTTT
CDR3aa: CATRPQGNNQPQHF

abundance: few
v_gene: TRBV18
j_gene: TRBJ2-5
d_gene: NA
CDR3nt: TGTGCCAGCTCACCCGGTAGCGAGGGTGCAGAGACCCAGTACTTC
CDR3aa: CASSPGSEGAETQYF

abundance: many
v_gene: TRBV4-3
j_gene: TRBJ2-1
d_gene: NA
CDR3nt: TGCGCCAGCAGCCAAGGGGATGTCACTAATGAGCAGTTCTTC
CDR3aa: CASSQGDVTNEQFF